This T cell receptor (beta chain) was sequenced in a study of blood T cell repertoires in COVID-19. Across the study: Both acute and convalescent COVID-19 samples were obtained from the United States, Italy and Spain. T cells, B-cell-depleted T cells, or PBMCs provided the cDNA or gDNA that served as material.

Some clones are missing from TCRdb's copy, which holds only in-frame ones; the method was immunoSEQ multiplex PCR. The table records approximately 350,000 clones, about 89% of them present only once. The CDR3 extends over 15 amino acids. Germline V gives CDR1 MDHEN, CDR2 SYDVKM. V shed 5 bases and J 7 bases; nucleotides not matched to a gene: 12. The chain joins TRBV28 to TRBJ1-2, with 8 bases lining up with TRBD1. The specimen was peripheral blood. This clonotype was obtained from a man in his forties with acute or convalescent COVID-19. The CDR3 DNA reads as TGTGCCAGCAGTCCAGCAGGGGGCGGGGGAGCTGGCTACACCTTC. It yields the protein CASSPAGGGGAGYTF.